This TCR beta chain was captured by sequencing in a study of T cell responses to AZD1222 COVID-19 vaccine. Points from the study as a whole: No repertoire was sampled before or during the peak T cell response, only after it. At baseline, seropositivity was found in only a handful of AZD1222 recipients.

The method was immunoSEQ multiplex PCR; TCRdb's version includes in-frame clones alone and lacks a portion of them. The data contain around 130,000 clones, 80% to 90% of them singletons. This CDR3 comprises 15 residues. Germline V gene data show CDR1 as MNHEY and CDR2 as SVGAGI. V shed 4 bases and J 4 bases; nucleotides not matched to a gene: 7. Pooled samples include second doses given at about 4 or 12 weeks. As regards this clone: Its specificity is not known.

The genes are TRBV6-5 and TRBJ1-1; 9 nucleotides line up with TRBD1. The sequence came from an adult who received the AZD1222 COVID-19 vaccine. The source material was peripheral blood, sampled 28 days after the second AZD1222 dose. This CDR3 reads CASSSSGTGSTEAFF. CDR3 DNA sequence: TGTGCCAGCAGTTCCTCCGGGACAGGGAGCACTGAAGCTTTCTTT.